The sequence of this TCR beta chain was determined in a study of molecular identifiers for immune sequencing clone quantification. TCRdb reprocessed the PCR reads with MiXCR, giving one entry per CDR3 protein. The repertoire includes nearly 650,000 distinct CDR3 sequences, roughly 23% of them detected once, and about 0.84% sits in the top ten. With regard to this clonotype: Its antigen is as yet unknown. At one of its ends the junction is not consistent with the germline gene, which may arise from a read error.

The CDR3 is 15 residues long. Findings and caveats of the study: Clones that exceeded 20 RNA copies held over 99% of effector molecules, yet under 1% in naive cells. Spike-in Jurkat TCR RNA from a single cell reportedly registered among around 1 million naive cells.

The TCR comes from a human donor in good health. Some libraries in this study had Jurkat cell RNA spiked in. Sequenced sample: naive CD8+ T cells from blood, with Jurkat cell RNA spiked in. Subset denoted: FACS-sorted CD8+CD4-CCR7+CD45RA+ naive T cells. The rearrangement uses TRBV12-3 or TRBV12-4 and TRBJ2-5; possibly TRBD1 for D (6 bases). In DNA form, the CDR3 reads TGTGCCGGCAGTCCCTCACAGGGTTTTGGCGAGACCCAGTACTTC. Translated: CAGSPSQGFGETQYF.